Presented here are 3 T cell receptor beta chains from one specimen sequenced in a study of blood T cell repertoires in COVID-19. Repertoires were generated with immunoSEQ multiplex PCR, while TCRdb's copy carries only in-frame clones and drops some. The sample lists about 250,000 clones; about four fifths were seen once. Sequencing was done on a sample of peripheral blood. These receptor sequences come from a man aged 40-50 years with active or convalescent COVID-19.

The rearrangement joins TRBV3-1 (or the pseudogene TRBV3-2) to TRBJ2-1, with 7 bases lining up with TRBD2. The CDR3 is 13 amino acids. J was trimmed by 7 bases and V by 7 bases; bases with no gene match: 7. CDR1 is LGHDT, CDR2 YNNKEL, per germline (reference sequence). The DNA of the CDR3 is TGTGCCAGCACCGGACTAGAGAGTAATGAGCAGTTCTTC. It codes for CASTGLESNEQFF.

The chain carries TRBV11-3 and TRBJ1-1; D perhaps matches TRBD1 (5 bases). The CDR3 is made up of 15 amino acids. Germline values: CDR1 SGHNT, CDR2 YENEEA. V was trimmed by 2 bases and J by 0 bases, leaving 10 bases between them. CDR3 loop: CASSLQGSMNTEAFF. The CDR3 DNA is TGTGCCAGCAGCTTACAGGGTTCGATGAACACTGAAGCTTTCTTT.

The CDR3 reads CAISETEYEQYF. DNA of the CDR3: TGTGCCATCAGTGAGACAGAGTACGAGCAGTACTTC. J is TRBJ2-7 and V is TRBV10-3; D uncertain. The CDR3 loop spans 12 amino acids. Germline CDR1 and CDR2: ENHRY and SYGVKD. Trimming took off 2 bases at V and 4 bases at J, with 6 bases between the two ends.